This entry lists 4 T cell receptor beta chains sequenced from one sample in a study of cytomegalovirus exposure and HLA in healthy donors. PCR was performed using 60 Vbeta and 13 Jbeta primers. The method was immunoSEQ multiplex PCR; TCRdb's version includes in-frame clones alone and lacks a portion of them. The data contain 100,000 to 150,000 clones, about 83% of them singletons. The sample was PBMCs. The receptors were gathered from a woman under 40 in good health and CMV-seronegative.

This sequence joins TRBV19 and TRBJ1-5; tentative D call: TRBD1 (5 bases). Between the trimmed V and J ends, which lost 7 bases and 4 bases, there was a span of 17 bases. The CDR3 totals 15 residues. Germline assignment: CDR1 LNHDA and CDR2 SQIVND (reference sequence). The CDR3 sequence: CASTSIWGGNQPQHF. DNA for the CDR3: TGTGCCAGTACCTCGATTTGGGGGGGGAATCAGCCCCAGCATTTT.

This clone was seen only once. This CDR3 reads CASTPGTPSYEQYF. The CDR3 DNA follows: TGTGCCAGCACCCCCGGGACACCCTCCTACGAGCAGTACTTC. The chain carries TRBV28 and TRBJ2-7; D might be TRBD1 (6 bases). The ends were cut back, 7 bases at V and 0 bases at J, with 13 bases in the middle. The germline V gene encodes CDR1 MDHEN and CDR2 SYDVKM. CDR3 length: 14 residues. Combining the CDR3 with reference TRBV28 and TRBJ2-7 gives the whole variable domain DVKVTQSSRYLVKRTGEKVFLECVQDMDHENMFWYRQDPGLGLRLIYFSYDVKMKEKGDIPEGYSVSREKKERFSLILESASTNQTSMYLCASTPGTPSYEQYFGPGTRLTVT.

The chain recombines TRBV5-6 with TRBJ2-5, with 11 bases that match TRBD1. The closer fit of TRBJ2-7 to the DNA end suggests the J call may be wrong. The V gene's germline CDR1 is SGHDT and CDR2 YYEEEE. CDR3 length: 16 residues. CDR3 amino acids: CASSWGGQGGSYEQYF. CDR3 nucleotide sequence: TGTGCCAGCAGCTGGGGGGGACAGGGGGGATCCTACGAGCAGTACTTC.

This chain uses TRBV4-1 with TRBJ2-7; no clear D gene. CDR1 and CDR2 from the germline V gene are MGHRA and YSYEKL. This CDR3 has 12 residues. V gave up 1 base and J gave up 6 bases, with 7 bases separating them. CDR3 nucleotide sequence: TGCGCCAGCAGCCAAGGGGCAGGCGAGCAGTACTTC. Residues: CASSQGAGEQYF.